The rows below give T cell receptor beta chains drawn from one sample of a study of blood T cell repertoires in COVID-19. This table comes from immunoSEQ multiplex PCR, and its TCRdb copy is limited to in-frame clones, with some not included. Among 85,000 to 100,000 clones listed, around 80% were seen once. The source material was peripheral blood. These receptors all stem from a man aged 50-60 years who had recovered from COVID-19. CDR3s include the opening cysteine and the closing phenylalanine or tryptophan. Fields, in order: clone size, V gene, J gene, D gene, CDR3 protein, CDR3 DNA. The D gene is left open where the match is weak. Only part of the rows carry a size: once, few, many, or a class if the clone is expanded.

clone size: -
V gene: TRBV5-1
J gene: TRBJ2-1
D gene: TRBD2
CDR3 protein: CASSWPGLAGAGEQFF
CDR3 DNA: TGCGCCAGCAGCTGGCCGGGACTAGCGGGAGCGGGTGAGCAGTTCTTC

clone size: -
V gene: TRBV18
J gene: TRBJ1-5
D gene: -
CDR3 protein: CASSPPGGSRDQPQHF
CDR3 DNA: TGTGCCAGCTCACCACCGGGAGGGAGCAGGGATCAGCCCCAGCATTTT

clone size: -
V gene: TRBV19
J gene: TRBJ2-7
D gene: -
CDR3 protein: CASRRQVGAYEQYF
CDR3 DNA: TGTGCCAGCCGTCGGCAGGTCGGGGCCTACGAGCAGTACTTC

clone size: -
V gene: TRBV18
J gene: TRBJ2-7
D gene: -
CDR3 protein: CASSEGVMYEQYF
CDR3 DNA: TGTGCCAGCTCAGAGGGCGTGATGTACGAGCAGTACTTC

clone size: -
V gene: TRBV14
J gene: TRBJ2-1
D gene: -
CDR3 protein: CASSQLGVQNEQFF
CDR3 DNA: TGTGCCAGCAGCCAATTAGGAGTTCAGAATGAGCAGTTCTTC

clone size: -
V gene: TRBV28
J gene: TRBJ2-7
D gene: TRBD2
CDR3 protein: CASRVTSGNSYEQYF
CDR3 DNA: TGTGCCAGCAGAGTGACTAGCGGGAACTCCTACGAGCAGTACTTC

clone size: -
V gene: TRBV21-1
J gene: TRBJ1-6
D gene: -
CDR3 protein: CASSKGEKDNWNSPLHF
CDR3 DNA: TGTGCCAGCAGCAAAGGGGAAAAGGACAACTGGAACTCACCCCTCCACTTT

clone size: few
V gene: TRBV5-1
J gene: TRBJ2-3
D gene: TRBD2
CDR3 protein: CASSPAASGGSGDTQYF
CDR3 DNA: TGCGCCAGCAGCCCGGCGGCTAGCGGGGGATCGGGAGATACGCAGTATTTT

clone size: -
V gene: TRBV6-2/TRBV6-3
J gene: TRBJ1-1
D gene: TRBD1
CDR3 protein: CASSRDRAPMNTEAFF
CDR3 DNA: TGTGCCAGCAGCAGAGACAGGGCCCCAATGAACACTGAAGCTTTCTTT

clone size: once
V gene: TRBV10-3
J gene: TRBJ2-7
D gene: -
CDR3 protein: CATNGLDEQYF
CDR3 DNA: TGTGCCACGAATGGGCTCGACGAGCAGTACTTC

clone size: -
V gene: TRBV14
J gene: TRBJ1-3
D gene: -
CDR3 protein: CASSPNGVLGNTIYF
CDR3 DNA: TGTGCCAGCAGCCCAAACGGGGTCCTCGGAAACACCATATATTTT

clone size: -
V gene: TRBV20-1
J gene: TRBJ2-3
D gene: -
CDR3 protein: CSASRRGSDTDTQYF
CDR3 DNA: TGCAGTGCTAGTAGGCGGGGCTCTGACACAGATACGCAGTATTTT

clone size: -
V gene: TRBV20-1
J gene: TRBJ2-5
D gene: TRBD1
CDR3 protein: CSASYRGLQETQYF
CDR3 DNA: TGCAGTGCTAGTTACAGGGGGCTGCAAGAGACCCAGTACTTC

clone size: -
V gene: TRBV3-1/TRBV3-2
J gene: TRBJ2-5
D gene: -
CDR3 protein: CASSQAREETQYF
CDR3 DNA: TGTGCCAGCAGCCAAGCCAGGGAAGAGACCCAGTACTTC

clone size: -
V gene: TRBV27
J gene: TRBJ2-6
D gene: -
CDR3 protein: CASSLWQGTGANVLTF
CDR3 DNA: TGTGCCAGCAGTTTATGGCAGGGAACTGGGGCCAACGTCCTGACTTTC

clone size: -
V gene: TRBV28
J gene: TRBJ2-5
D gene: -
CDR3 protein: CASSWGWGVVEETQYF
CDR3 DNA: TGTGCCAGCAGTTGGGGCTGGGGGGTGGTGGAAGAGACCCAGTACTTC

clone size: -
V gene: TRBV13
J gene: TRBJ2-1
D gene: TRBD2
CDR3 protein: CASSPTREGKRYEQFF
CDR3 DNA: TGTGCCAGCAGCCCGACCCGGGAGGGGAAAAGGTATGAGCAGTTCTTC

clone size: medium-sized
V gene: TRBV6-6
J gene: TRBJ1-5
D gene: -
CDR3 protein: CASSRGLGTSNQPQHF
CDR3 DNA: TGTGCCAGCAGTCGAGGTCTGGGCACAAGCAATCAGCCCCAGCATTTT

clone size: -
V gene: TRBV12-3/TRBV12-4
J gene: TRBJ2-7
D gene: TRBD2
CDR3 protein: CASSPRGRGEQYF
CDR3 DNA: TGTGCCAGCAGCCCAAGAGGGAGGGGCGAGCAGTACTTC

clone size: -
V gene: TRBV24-1
J gene: TRBJ1-1
D gene: -
CDR3 protein: CATSPQGRNTEAFF
CDR3 DNA: TGTGCCACCAGTCCCCAGGGGCGGAACACTGAAGCTTTCTTT

clone size: -
V gene: TRBV7-9
J gene: TRBJ1-1
D gene: -
CDR3 protein: CASSEVEGIDTEAFF
CDR3 DNA: TGTGCCAGCAGCGAAGTGGAGGGGATTGACACTGAAGCTTTCTTT

clone size: -
V gene: TRBV12-3/TRBV12-4
J gene: TRBJ2-4
D gene: -
CDR3 protein: CASSPQAKNIQYF
CDR3 DNA: TGTGCCAGCAGTCCCCAGGCCAAAAACATTCAGTACTTC

clone size: -
V gene: TRBV5-1
J gene: TRBJ2-2
D gene: -
CDR3 protein: CASSTANTGELFF
CDR3 DNA: TGCGCCAGCAGCACAGCGAACACCGGGGAGCTGTTTTTT

clone size: once
V gene: TRBV9
J gene: TRBJ1-2
D gene: -
CDR3 protein: CASSSNREPNYGYTF
CDR3 DNA: TGTGCCAGCAGCTCCAACAGGGAACCCAACTATGGCTACACCTTC

clone size: -
V gene: TRBV7-2
J gene: TRBJ2-1
D gene: -
CDR3 protein: CASSFQGYNEQFF
CDR3 DNA: TGTGCCAGCAGCTTTCAGGGATACAATGAGCAGTTCTTC

clone size: -
V gene: TRBV28
J gene: TRBJ1-2
D gene: -
CDR3 protein: CASRVGGYGYTF
CDR3 DNA: TGTGCTTCTCGGGTCGGAGGCTATGGCTACACCTTC

clone size: -
V gene: TRBV11-2
J gene: TRBJ1-2
D gene: TRBD1
CDR3 protein: CASSPQGAVYGYTF
CDR3 DNA: TGTGCCAGCAGCCCCCAGGGGGCGGTTTATGGCTACACCTTC

clone size: -
V gene: TRBV11-2
J gene: TRBJ2-5
D gene: TRBD1
CDR3 protein: CASSLGDRPDETQYF
CDR3 DNA: TGTGCCAGCAGCTTAGGGGACAGGCCGGACGAGACCCAGTACTTC

clone size: -
V gene: TRBV6-5
J gene: TRBJ2-7
D gene: -
CDR3 protein: CATRTATGSYEQYF
CDR3 DNA: TGTGCCACCCGGACAGCAACGGGGTCCTACGAGCAGTACTTC

clone size: -
V gene: TRBV24-1
J gene: TRBJ1-3
D gene: -
CDR3 protein: CARGNTIYF
CDR3 DNA: TGTGCCCGGGGAAACACCATATATTTT

clone size: once
V gene: TRBV7-6
J gene: TRBJ1-1
D gene: -
CDR3 protein: CASVEQANTEAFF
CDR3 DNA: TGTGCCAGCGTCGAACAGGCGAACACTGAAGCTTTCTTT

clone size: -
V gene: TRBV2
J gene: TRBJ1-5
D gene: TRBD1
CDR3 protein: CASSKMDRTNQPQHF
CDR3 DNA: TGTGCCAGCAGTAAAATGGACAGGACCAATCAGCCCCAGCATTTT

clone size: -
V gene: TRBV3-1/TRBV3-2
J gene: TRBJ2-7
D gene: TRBD1
CDR3 protein: CASSPRDRGLGEQYF
CDR3 DNA: TGTGCCAGCAGCCCCCGGGACAGGGGACTCGGCGAGCAGTACTTC

clone size: -
V gene: TRBV3-1/TRBV3-2
J gene: TRBJ2-5
D gene: -
CDR3 protein: CASSQDRRGQETQYF
CDR3 DNA: TGTGCCAGCAGCCAAGATCGGCGGGGTCAAGAGACCCAGTACTTC

clone size: -
V gene: TRBV25-1
J gene: TRBJ1-1
D gene: -
CDR3 protein: CASSSGQAFGAFF
CDR3 DNA: TGTGCCAGCAGTTCGGGACAAGCGTTCGGAGCTTTCTTT

clone size: -
V gene: TRBV6-5
J gene: TRBJ2-1
D gene: TRBD1
CDR3 protein: CASTGGRESYNEQFF
CDR3 DNA: TGTGCCAGCACAGGGGGCAGGGAATCCTACAATGAGCAGTTCTTC

clone size: -
V gene: TRBV5-4
J gene: TRBJ2-1
D gene: TRBD2
CDR3 protein: CASIKQRETYNEQFF
CDR3 DNA: TGTGCCAGCATAAAGCAGCGGGAAACCTACAATGAGCAGTTCTTC

clone size: -
V gene: TRBV11-2
J gene: TRBJ2-4
D gene: TRBD2
CDR3 protein: CASSSPGLAGAVKNIQYF
CDR3 DNA: TGTGCCAGCAGCTCTCCGGGACTAGCGGGAGCGGTCAAAAACATTCAGTACTTC

clone size: -
V gene: TRBV2
J gene: TRBJ2-7
D gene: -
CDR3 protein: CASSDRGDEQYF
CDR3 DNA: TGTGCCAGCAGTGACAGGGGGGACGAGCAGTACTTC

clone size: -
V gene: TRBV7-2
J gene: TRBJ1-2
D gene: -
CDR3 protein: CASSLATAGRRGYTF
CDR3 DNA: TGTGCCAGCAGCTTAGCCACAGCAGGCCGGAGGGGCTACACCTTC

clone size: few
V gene: TRBV7-3
J gene: TRBJ2-5
D gene: -
CDR3 protein: CASSLRASTETQYF
CDR3 DNA: TGTGCCAGCAGCTTAAGGGCTAGCACAGAGACCCAGTACTTC

clone size: -
V gene: TRBV19
J gene: TRBJ2-2
D gene: TRBD1
CDR3 protein: CASSRTGSSGELFF
CDR3 DNA: TGTGCCAGTAGCAGGACAGGGTCATCCGGGGAGCTGTTTTTT

clone size: -
V gene: TRBV3-1/TRBV3-2
J gene: TRBJ2-3
D gene: TRBD1
CDR3 protein: CASSQKTGSTDTQYF
CDR3 DNA: TGTGCCAGCAGCCAAAAGACAGGGAGCACAGATACGCAGTATTTT

clone size: -
V gene: TRBV7-9
J gene: TRBJ1-5
D gene: -
CDR3 protein: CASSRGTGNQPQHF
CDR3 DNA: TGTGCCAGCAGCCGGGGGACGGGCAATCAGCCCCAGCATTTT

clone size: -
V gene: TRBV5-4
J gene: TRBJ2-2
D gene: TRBD1
CDR3 protein: CASRSQRQGGTGELFF
CDR3 DNA: TGTGCCAGCAGGTCCCAGAGACAGGGTGGAACCGGGGAGCTGTTTTTT

clone size: once
V gene: TRBV9
J gene: TRBJ2-7
D gene: -
CDR3 protein: CASSVGDYSYEQYF
CDR3 DNA: TGTGCCAGCAGCGTAGGTGACTATTCCTACGAGCAGTACTTC

clone size: -
V gene: TRBV19
J gene: TRBJ1-1
D gene: TRBD1
CDR3 protein: CASSFGRGRKNTEAFF
CDR3 DNA: TGTGCCAGTAGTTTCGGCAGGGGGCGCAAGAACACTGAAGCTTTCTTT

clone size: many
V gene: TRBV23-1
J gene: TRBJ1-1
D gene: TRBD1
CDR3 protein: CASSLSSPGQGFMNTEAFF
CDR3 DNA: TGCGCCAGCAGTCTATCATCGCCGGGACAGGGTTTCATGAACACTGAAGCTTTCTTT

clone size: -
V gene: TRBV24-1
J gene: TRBJ2-2
D gene: -
CDR3 protein: CATSDLAQGQRTGELFF
CDR3 DNA: TGTGCCACCAGTGATTTGGCCCAGGGGCAAAGAACCGGGGAGCTGTTTTTT

clone size: -
V gene: TRBV2
J gene: TRBJ2-7
D gene: TRBD2
CDR3 protein: CASSVGLAGGPEQYF
CDR3 DNA: TGTGCCAGCAGTGTTGGTCTAGCGGGAGGGCCCGAGCAGTACTTC

clone size: -
V gene: TRBV18
J gene: TRBJ2-3
D gene: -
CDR3 protein: CASAGLFTDTQYF
CDR3 DNA: TGTGCCAGCGCAGGGCTCTTCACAGATACGCAGTATTTT

clone size: -
V gene: TRBV28
J gene: TRBJ2-1
D gene: -
CDR3 protein: CASLSKGRGNEQFF
CDR3 DNA: TGTGCCAGCCTATCGAAGGGTCGGGGTAATGAGCAGTTCTTC

clone size: -
V gene: TRBV5-1
J gene: TRBJ2-1
D gene: -
CDR3 protein: CASSLAGIMDEQFF
CDR3 DNA: TGCGCCAGCAGCTTGGCGGGGATTATGGATGAGCAGTTCTTC

clone size: once
V gene: TRBV18
J gene: TRBJ2-2
D gene: -
CDR3 protein: CASSPAQGGTGELFF
CDR3 DNA: TGTGCCAGCTCACCAGCGCAGGGGGGCACCGGGGAGCTGTTTTTT

clone size: many
V gene: TRBV5-6
J gene: TRBJ1-2
D gene: -
CDR3 protein: CASSLGTTNYGYTF
CDR3 DNA: TGTGCCAGCAGCCTCGGGACAACTAACTATGGCTACACCTTC

clone size: -
V gene: TRBV7-2
J gene: TRBJ1-5
D gene: -
CDR3 protein: CASSLGTATFQPQHF
CDR3 DNA: TGTGCCAGCAGCTTAGGGACAGCCACCTTTCAGCCCCAGCATTTT

clone size: -
V gene: TRBV7-3
J gene: TRBJ2-2
D gene: TRBD2
CDR3 protein: CATSVTIQGTGELFF
CDR3 DNA: TGTGCGACTAGCGTAACCATTCAGGGCACCGGGGAGCTGTTTTTT